Each of the 11 T cell receptor beta chains below was sequenced from the same sample in a study of T cell responses to AZD1222 COVID-19 vaccine. Method: immunoSEQ multiplex PCR; TCRdb's copy keeps in-frame clones and lacks some. Of 130,000 to 150,000 clones listed, roughly nine tenths were seen once; the top ten hold roughly 1.7%. This specimen consisted of peripheral blood, obtained 28 days after the second AZD1222 dose. The receptors come from an adult who received the AZD1222 COVID-19 vaccine.

The rearrangement uses TRBV6-2 or TRBV6-3 and TRBJ2-2, with TRBD2 identical over 10 bases. The CDR3 runs to 17 residues. V lost 4 bases and J lost 7; bases outside the gene matches: 12. Germline V CDR1 and CDR2: MNHEY, SVGEGT. The chain's CDR3 is CASSFRAGGLKSGELFF. CDR3 sequence (DNA): TGTGCCAGCAGTTTTAGAGCGGGAGGGCTGAAGAGCGGGGAGCTGTTTTTT.

This chain joins TRBV5-4 and TRBJ2-7; maybe TRBD2 (5 bases). Per the germline V gene, CDR1 is SGHNT and CDR2 is YYREEE (reference sequence). The V gene lost 0 bases and the J gene lost 1 base, with 5 bases spanning the gap. The CDR3 is 13 amino acids. CDR3 protein: CASSLAGSYEQYF. As DNA, the CDR3 is TGTGCCAGCAGCTTGGCGGGGTCCTACGAGCAGTACTTC.

The V and J genes are TRBV4-1 and TRBJ2-4; D ambiguous. V was shortened by 2 bases and J by 1 base, with 15 bases between the two germline ends. Germline V CDR1 and CDR2: MGHRA, YSYEKL. The CDR3 runs to 17 residues. The CDR3 DNA is TGCGCCAGCAGCCAAACTCCGGTCGCCTTGGCCAAAAACATTCAGTACTTC. Protein sequence: CASSQTPVALAKNIQYF.

This chain uses TRBV4-3 with TRBJ1-5, with TRBD1 identical over 10 bases. Germline V gives CDR1 LGHNA, CDR2 YSLEER. Losses at the gene ends were 8 bases for V and 5 bases for J; bases not matched to a gene: 9. This CDR3 contains 15 residues. This chain's CDR3 is CASSYGTGDDQPQHF. The CDR3 DNA sequence: TGCGCCAGCTCATACGGGACAGGGGACGATCAGCCCCAGCATTTT.

This chain joins TRBV5-4 and TRBJ2-2; possible D gene TRBD1, 6 bases. Germline lookup yields CDR1 SGHNT and CDR2 YYREEE (reference sequence). Trimming pared 4 bases from V and 8 bases from J, leaving 21 bases between. The length of the CDR3 is 16 residues. CDR3 nucleotide sequence: TGTGCCAGCAGCCAAAGCGGCAGGGGTATGGGGGGGGAGCTGTTTTTT. Its protein is CASSQSGRGMGGELFF. Combining the CDR3 with reference TRBV5-4 and TRBJ2-2 gives the whole variable domain ETGVTQSPTHLIKTRGQQVTLRCSSQSGHNTVSWYQQALGQGPQFIFQYYREEENGRGNFPPRFSGLQFPNYSSELNVNALELDDSALYLCASSQSGRGMGGELFFGEGSRLTVL.

The chain is built from TRBV3-1 (or the pseudogene TRBV3-2) and TRBJ2-5; D unresolved. The CDR3 contains 13 residues. From germline, CDR1 is LGHDT and CDR2 YNNKEL (reference sequence). V shed 1 base and J shed 3 bases, with 6 bases lying between them. The CDR3 region is CASSQGFEETQYF. DNA of the CDR3: TGTGCCAGCAGCCAAGGGTTCGAAGAGACCCAGTACTTC.

V usage is TRBV4-2 and J usage is TRBJ1-2, with 7 bases aligning to TRBD1. V dropped 4 bases and J dropped 4; count of bases not matched to a gene: 12. CDR1 LGHNA and CDR2 YNFKEQ come from the germline V gene. The CDR3 extends over 16 amino acids. The CDR3 region has the DNA TGTGCCAGCAGCCCCCAAGGTGAAGGGGGCGTCTATGGCTACACCTTC. As protein: CASSPQGEGGVYGYTF.

The rearrangement joins TRBV5-1 to TRBJ2-7; TRBD1 might be the D (5 bases). Germline CDR1 is SGHRS and CDR2 is YFSETQ. The CDR3 loop spans 16 amino acids. V gave up 1 base and J gave up 0 bases, with 14 bases separating them. CDR3 protein: CASSLYGRARSYEQYF. CDR3 in DNA: TGCGCCAGCAGCTTGTATGGCAGGGCGCGCTCCTACGAGCAGTACTTC. Drawing the rest from reference TRBV5-1 and TRBJ2-7, the complete variable domain is KAGVTQTPRYLIKTRGQQVTLSCSPISGHRSVSWYQQTPGQGLQFLFEYFSETQRNKGNFPGRFSGRQFSNSRSEMNVSTLELGDSALYLCASSLYGRARSYEQYFGPGTRLTVT.

The rearrangement links TRBV7-2 to TRBJ1-5; no clear D gene. The CDR3 is made up of 14 amino acids. CDR1 is SGHTA and CDR2 is FQGNSA in the germline V gene. The V end was cut by 1 base, the J end by 10 bases, with 14 bases between. The CDR3 spells CASSLGVGAYPQHF. The CDR3 bases are TGTGCCAGCAGCTTAGGGGTGGGAGCCTACCCCCAGCATTTT.

The gene calls are TRBV11-2 and TRBJ1-1; unclear D gene. Trimming removed 5 bases at V and 2 bases at J, with 9 bases between. CDR1 and CDR2 (germline): SGHAT, FQNNGV. CDR3 length: 13 residues. In DNA form, the CDR3 reads TGTGCCAGCAGCCCCGGTTACAACACTGAAGCTTTCTTT. This sequence encodes CASSPGYNTEAFF.

The chain carries TRBV30 and TRBJ1-6; unclear D gene. V lost 3 bases, J lost 7 bases, and 19 bases lay in between. The germline V gene encodes CDR1 GTSNPN and CDR2 SVGIG (reference sequence). The CDR3 is 16 residues long. CDR3: CAWRSKGLGLNSPLHF. For the CDR3, the DNA is TGTGCCTGGAGGTCGAAAGGGTTAGGGTTGAATTCACCCCTCCACTTT.